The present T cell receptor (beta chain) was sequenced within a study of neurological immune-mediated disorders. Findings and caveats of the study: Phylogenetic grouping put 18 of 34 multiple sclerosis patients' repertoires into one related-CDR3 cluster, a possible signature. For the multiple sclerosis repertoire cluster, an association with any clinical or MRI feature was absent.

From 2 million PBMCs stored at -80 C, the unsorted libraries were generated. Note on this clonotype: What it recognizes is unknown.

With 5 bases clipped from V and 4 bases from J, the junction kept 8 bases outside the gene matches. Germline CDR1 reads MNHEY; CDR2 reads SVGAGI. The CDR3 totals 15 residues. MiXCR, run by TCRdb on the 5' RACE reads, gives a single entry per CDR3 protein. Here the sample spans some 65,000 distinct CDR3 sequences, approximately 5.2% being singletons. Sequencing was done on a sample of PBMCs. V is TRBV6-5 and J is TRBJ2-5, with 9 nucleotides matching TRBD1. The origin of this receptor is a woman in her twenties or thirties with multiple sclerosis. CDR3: CASSLIGTGLETQYF. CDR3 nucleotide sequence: TGTGCCAGCAGTCTAATAGGGACAGGGTTAGAGACCCAGTACTTC.